This T cell receptor (beta chain) was observed in a study of response to subunit inactivated influenza vaccine (dated by TCRdb to the late 2010s). Context from the whole study: The study used deep quantitative T cell receptor repertoire profiling to track responses to a trivalent subunit inactivated influenza vaccine.

This clonotype has more than one count but fewer than ten. Its antigen specificity is not known. Per-base qualities were not stored, and no clone one base away is much larger. Preparation of the library involved RT-PCR. Sequencing was carried out with an Illumina HiSeq 2500. The raw public data were reprocessed by TCRdb itself: fastp quality trimming at Q25, MiXCR clonotype calling, in-frame beta chains only. Identical CDR3 proteins give one entry, which carries the most common genes and DNA. For this sample there are 160,000 or so distinct CDR3 sequences; roughly 10% appear just once. 9.5% to 15% of the sample comes from the top ten. This sample's time point label indicates: more than 40 days after influenza vaccine administration. What the work shows at the level of the full study, not this receptor alone: The authors suggested that each seasonal influenza vaccination may recruit only a limited number of new T cells.

The sequence was collected from a man between 50 and 59 years old who received an inactivated influenza vaccine. Donor details come from another sample of the same person, matched by shared clones. The sample here was non-naive T cells sorted from PBMCs, taken about 6 weeks after vaccination. In the paper's terms, the cell subset or site label means: memory T cell fraction.

The CDR3 has the sequence CSARGGRGSEAFF. The DNA is TGCAGTGCTAGAGGGGGCAGGGGCTCTGAAGCTTTCTTT. The rearrangement combines TRBV20-1 with TRBJ1-1, with a tentative D gene TRBD1 over 6 matching bases. V is shortened by 1 base, J by 6 bases, and the region joining them spans 12 bases. The CDR3 measures 13 amino acids from cysteine to phenylalanine. Kept here is only the CDR3 DNA, which spans 39 bases and is read in frame from base 1. The germline V gene encodes CDR1 DFQATT and CDR2 SNEGSKA (reference sequence).